These 26 T cell receptor beta chains originate from one sample sequenced in a study of T cell changes during pregnancy in multiple sclerosis. The assay was immunoSEQ multiplex PCR, and TCRdb's table has in-frame clones only and misses some. The top ten hold roughly 0.9% of the sample, which has 65,000 to 85,000 clones, around 90% seen once. The specimen comprised peripheral blood, sampled in the first trimester of pregnancy. The receptors derive from a female donor in good health, enrolled as a control in a pregnancy study.

The chain couples TRBV19 to TRBJ1-2, with 9 bases matching TRBD1. Germline V gene lookup returns CDR1 LNHDA and CDR2 SQIVND (reference sequence). The V gene end was trimmed by 5 bases and the J gene end by 2 bases; junction bases not matched to a gene: 18. The CDR3 sequence is 19 residues long. The CDR3 loop reads CASSPPGWDRALPNYGYTF. CDR3 in DNA: TGTGCCAGTAGTCCGCCCGGGTGGGACAGGGCCCTCCCAAACTATGGCTACACCTTC.

The V call is TRBV11-2, the J call TRBJ2-7, with 7 bases fitting TRBD1. The length of the CDR3 is 15 residues. CDR1 is SGHAT, CDR2 FQNNGV, per germline. J lost 1 base, V lost 5 bases, and 8 bases had no gene match. CDR3 sequence reads: CASSVQGWNSYEQYF. As DNA, the CDR3 is TGTGCCAGCAGCGTACAGGGGTGGAATTCCTACGAGCAGTACTTC.

The sample holds one count of this clone. This chain links TRBV25-1 with TRBJ1-4, with D possibly being TRBD1 (6 bases). This CDR3 has 15 residues. CDR1 and CDR2 from the germline V gene are MGHDK and SYGVNS. V was trimmed by 3 bases and J by 8 bases, leaving 16 bases between them. Written as DNA, the CDR3 is TGTGCCAGCAGTGAGCTCAGGGGAGTCTGGGAAAAACTGTTTTTT. The encoded protein is CASSELRGVWEKLFF.

The chain joins TRBV6-5 to TRBJ1-6, with 7 bases matching TRBD1. The CDR3 is 12 residues long. From germline, CDR1 is MNHEY and CDR2 SVGAGI. The ends lost 11 bases at V and 6 bases at J; junction bases unmatched: 4. The CDR3 loop is CAVQGINSPLHF. CDR3 DNA sequence: TGTGCCGTACAGGGGATTAATTCACCCCTCCACTTT.

The genes are TRBV9 and TRBJ1-1; TRBD1 matches at 8 bases. The CDR3 covers 15 residues. V lost 4 bases and J lost 4; bases outside the gene matches: 9. CDR1 and CDR2 (germline): SGDLS, YYNGEE. CDR3 DNA: TGTGCCAGCAGCCCCAAGCGACAGGGGAGCACTGAAGCTTTCTTT. This encodes CASSPKRQGSTEAFF.

The chain employs TRBV5-1 and TRBJ2-3, with 8 bases lining up with TRBD2. The length of the CDR3 is 15 residues. Unmatched junction bases numbered 5, after V lost 4 bases and J lost 1 base. The V gene's germline CDR1 is SGHRS and CDR2 YFSETQ. The CDR3 spells CASSPAAGGTDTQYF. In nucleotides, the CDR3 is TGCGCCAGCAGCCCAGCAGCGGGAGGCACAGATACGCAGTATTTT.

This chain joins TRBV27 and TRBJ2-5; 8 bases are a match to TRBD1. CDR1 MNHEY and CDR2 SMNVEV come from the germline V gene (reference sequence). V was clipped by 5 bases and J by 3 bases; unmatched bases: 8. The length of the CDR3 is 15 residues. CDR3 in amino acids: CASSPISTGEETQYF. The CDR3 region has the DNA TGTGCCAGCAGTCCAATCTCGACAGGGGAAGAGACCCAGTACTTC.

The chain is built from TRBV19 and TRBJ1-5, with TRBD1 matching over 11 bases. CDR3 length: 15 residues. V trimming: 6 bases; J trimming: 4 bases; junction bases outside the gene matches: 5. Germline values: CDR1 LNHDA, CDR2 SQIVND (reference sequence). CDR3 in DNA: TGTGCCAGTAGGGACAGGGGGCAGCTGAATCAGCCCCAGCATTTT. Amino acid sequence: CASRDRGQLNQPQHF.

The V gene is TRBV6-5, the J gene TRBJ1-1; D uncertain. V shed 0 bases and J shed 3 bases, with 8 bases lying between them. The CDR3 has 14 residues. CDR1 MNHEY and CDR2 SVGAGI come from the germline V gene. CDR3 coding DNA: TGTGCCAGCAGTTACTCGGGAGGTCACACTGAAGCTTTCTTT. Amino acid sequence: CASSYSGGHTEAFF.

The chain joins TRBV7-2 to TRBJ1-1; no clear D. Between the trimmed V and J ends, which lost 4 bases and 1 base, there was a span of 13 bases. The CDR3 consists of 15 residues. Germline V gives CDR1 SGHTA, CDR2 FQGNSA. The CDR3 nucleotides are TGTGCCAGCAGCTCAGAAACCGGAGCGAACACTGAAGCTTTCTTT. The encoded protein is CASSSETGANTEAFF. Combining the CDR3 with reference TRBV7-2 and TRBJ1-1 gives the whole variable domain GAGVSQSPSNKVTEKGKDVELRCDPISGHTALYWYRQSLGQGLEFLIYFQGNSAPDKSGLPSDRFSAERTGGSVSTLTIQRTQQEDSAVYLCASSSETGANTEAFFGQGTRLTVV.

The chain couples TRBV7-2 to TRBJ2-4; D remains unclear. Trimming stripped 0 bases from V and 1 base from J, with 10 bases between. The CDR3 consists of 16 residues. Germline values: CDR1 SGHTA, CDR2 FQGNSA. The CDR3 bases are TGTGCCAGCAGCTTAGCGCCGGGTCTGGCCAAAAACATTCAGTACTTC. This encodes CASSLAPGLAKNIQYF.

The genes are TRBV4-3 and TRBJ2-3; TRBD2 matches 7 bases. The CDR3 runs to 15 residues. Germline CDR1 LGHNA, CDR2 YSLEER. The trim removed 2 bases at V and 0 bases at J, leaving 2 bases unmatched. CDR3 bases: TGCGCCAGCAGCCAAAGAGCGGGAAGCACAGATACGCAGTATTTT. Its translation: CASSQRAGSTDTQYF.

This chain connects TRBV19 to TRBJ1-1; weak D call: TRBD1 (5 bases). Deletions cut 8 bases from V and 1 base from J, with 8 bases between. Germline lookup yields CDR1 LNHDA and CDR2 SQIVND (reference sequence). This CDR3 comprises 12 residues. The CDR3 DNA reads as TGTGCCAGTTCCGGGGGGAACACTGAAGCTTTCTTT. Residues: CASSGGNTEAFF.

The V and J genes are TRBV27 and TRBJ1-1, with D perhaps TRBD1 (6 bases). Looked up from germline, CDR1 is MNHEY and CDR2 is SMNVEV (reference sequence). Between the trimmed V and J ends, which lost 5 bases and 0 bases, there was a span of 10 bases. This CDR3 is 14 amino acids long. CDR3 sequence reads: CASSKTGMNTEAFF. CDR3 coding DNA: TGTGCCAGCAGTAAAACAGGGATGAACACTGAAGCTTTCTTT.

The chain links TRBV7-2 to TRBJ1-1, with TRBD1 as a possible D gene (6 bases). Per the germline V gene, CDR1 is SGHTA and CDR2 is FQGNSA. Trimming stripped 2 bases from V and 0 bases from J, with 16 bases between. This CDR3 has 17 residues. The CDR3 protein is CASSLLGLRGLNTEAFF. The CDR3 bases are TGTGCCAGCAGCTTATTGGGATTGAGGGGGTTGAACACTGAAGCTTTCTTT.

This chain links TRBV18 with TRBJ1-6; D remains unclear. Deletions cut 4 bases from V and 9 bases from J, with 13 bases between. This CDR3 comprises 14 residues. Germline V gene data show CDR1 as KGHSH and CDR2 as LQKENI. DNA of the CDR3: TGTGCCAGCTCACGAAGGGATGAGGGTTCACCCCTCCACTTT. Protein product: CASSRRDEGSPLHF.

V usage is TRBV7-2 and J usage is TRBJ1-3, with D uncertain. The germline V and J ends were trimmed by 7 bases and 4 bases, with 11 bases remaining between them. Germline V gives CDR1 SGHTA, CDR2 FQGNSA. CDR3 length equals 13 residues. The CDR3 spells CASTLTTGNTIYF. CDR3 bases: TGTGCCAGCACCCTTACCACAGGAAACACCATATATTTT.

The chain is built from TRBV5-1 and TRBJ2-2, with 11 bases aligning to TRBD2. J was trimmed by 3 bases and V by 3 bases; bases with no gene match: 16. CDR1 and CDR2 from the germline V gene are SGHRS and YFSETQ. The CDR3 consists of 20 residues. CDR3 sequence reads: CASSSLAGGPLRKDTGELFF. DNA of the CDR3: TGCGCCAGCAGCTCTTTAGCGGGAGGGCCATTGCGGAAGGACACCGGGGAGCTGTTTTTT. Together with reference TRBV5-1 and TRBJ2-2, the CDR3 gives the full variable domain: KAGVTQTPRYLIKTRGQQVTLSCSPISGHRSVSWYQQTPGQGLQFLFEYFSETQRNKGNFPGRFSGRQFSNSRSEMNVSTLELGDSALYLCASSSLAGGPLRKDTGELFFGEGSRLTVL.

The chain combines TRBV18 with TRBJ2-5; D possibly corresponds to TRBD1 (6 bases). The CDR3 extends over 14 amino acids. The ends were cut back, 2 bases at V and 5 bases at J, with 12 bases in the middle. CDR1 is KGHSH and CDR2 is LQKENI in the germline V gene. The CDR3 reads CASSPTGIRETQYF. The CDR3 DNA reads as TGTGCCAGCTCACCAACAGGGATAAGGGAGACCCAGTACTTC. Looking up the rest from reference TRBV18 and TRBJ2-5 gives the full variable domain: NAGVMQNPRHLVRRRGQEARLRCSPMKGHSHVYWYRQLPEEGLKFMVYLQKENIIDESGMPKERFSAEFPKEGPSILRIQQVVRGDSAAYFCASSPTGIRETQYFGPGTRLLVL.

The rearrangement links TRBV11-2 to TRBJ2-1, with 11 bases that match TRBD2. Germline lookup yields CDR1 SGHAT and CDR2 FQNNGV. The CDR3 spans 17 residues. V lost 7 bases, J lost 0 bases, and 8 bases stayed unmatched. The CDR3 reads CASIQGSGGASYNEQFF. The CDR3 nucleotides read TGTGCCAGCATCCAAGGTAGCGGGGGGGCCTCCTACAATGAGCAGTTCTTC. The full variable domain, with the rest looked up from reference TRBV11-2 and TRBJ2-1, is EAGVAQSPRYKIIEKRQSVAFWCNPISGHATLYWYQQILGQGPKLLIQFQNNGVVDDSQLPKDRFSAERLKGVDSTLKIQPAKLEDSAVYLCASIQGSGGASYNEQFFGPGTRLTVL.

The V call is TRBV5-4, the J call TRBJ2-7; perhaps TRBD2 as D (5 bases). V lost 0 bases to trimming and J lost 6 bases, with 10 bases between them. This CDR3 comprises 13 residues. Germline CDR1 is SGHNT and CDR2 is YYREEE (reference sequence). The CDR3 loop is CASSLGVEGEQYF. The CDR3, as DNA: TGTGCCAGCAGCTTGGGGGTAGAGGGCGAGCAGTACTTC.

The genes are TRBV6-1 and TRBJ2-3; possible D gene TRBD2, 5 bases. Germline-derived CDR1 and CDR2 are MNHNS and SASEGT. The ends were cut back, 6 bases at V and 1 base at J, with 11 bases in the middle. This CDR3 has 14 residues. CDR3: CASRLEAGTDTQYF. CDR3 sequence (DNA): TGTGCCAGCAGATTGGAGGCGGGCACAGATACGCAGTATTTT.

This clone has only a few counts. The chain recombines TRBV5-1 with TRBJ2-2; the D is unclear. This CDR3 comprises 14 residues. Trimming cost V 0 bases and J 2 bases, with 5 bases left between them. Germline V lookup: CDR1 SGHRS, CDR2 YFSETQ. This CDR3 reads CASSLGHNTGELFF. The CDR3 DNA follows: TGCGCCAGCAGCTTGGGGCATAACACCGGGGAGCTGTTTTTT.

The chain recombines TRBV4-1 with TRBJ1-4; possible D gene TRBD1, 5 bases. V dropped 0 bases and J dropped 0 bases, with 11 bases sitting between them. This CDR3 spans 17 amino acids. CDR1 MGHRA and CDR2 YSYEKL come from the germline V gene. CDR3 coding DNA: TGCGCCAGCAGCCAAGAACGGAGGGGTGCAACTAATGAAAAACTGTTTTTT. Amino acid sequence: CASSQERRGATNEKLFF.

The CDR3 DNA reads TGTGCCAGCAGTGACAGGGGAGTAGCGGGAGGGCTCTCCACAGATACGCAGTATTTT. This encodes CASSDRGVAGGLSTDTQYF. This chain connects TRBV6-4 to TRBJ2-3, with 11 bases lining up with TRBD2. The CDR3 spans 19 residues. Trimming removed 2 bases from V and 2 bases from J; junction bases left unmatched: 12. Germline V lookup: CDR1 MRHNA, CDR2 SNTAGT.

The V and J genes are TRBV7-9 and TRBJ1-2; D perhaps matches TRBD1 (5 bases). V lost 5 bases, J lost 8 bases, and 9 bases lay in between. Germline assignment: CDR1 SEHNR and CDR2 FQNEAQ (reference sequence). The CDR3 sequence is 11 residues long. The CDR3 DNA is TGTGCCAGCAGCGCGGGGGGGGGCTACACCTTC. It translates to CASSAGGGYTF.